These 14 T cell receptor beta chains originate from one sample sequenced in a study of blood T cell repertoires in COVID-19. TCRdb keeps only in-frame clones here, not all; method: immunoSEQ multiplex PCR. The sample gives 350,000 or so clones, around 87% of which show up once; more than 9% is in the top ten. The sample was peripheral blood. Receptors originate from a woman aged 25 to 39 with COVID-19, enrolled during active disease.

This chain links TRBV6-5 with TRBJ2-5, with TRBD1 matching 10 bases. V lost 5 bases, J lost 5 bases, and 8 bases stayed unmatched. The CDR3 runs 15 residues. CDR1 and CDR2 (germline): MNHEY, SVGAGI. The CDR3 sequence: CASSSDRGQWETQYF. CDR3 coding DNA: TGTGCCAGCAGTAGTGACAGGGGGCAATGGGAGACCCAGTACTTC.

The chain carries TRBV6-5 and TRBJ1-5; 8 bases match TRBD1. CDR1 and CDR2 (germline): MNHEY, SVGAGI. The CDR3 runs to 14 residues. V lost 7 bases, J lost 7 bases, and 9 bases stayed unmatched. The CDR3 is CASTPTGEVQPQHF. As DNA, the CDR3 is TGTGCCAGCACACCGACAGGGGAAGTACAGCCCCAGCATTTT.

This clone was seen only a few times. This chain links TRBV9 with TRBJ1-1, with D possibly being TRBD1 (6 bases). The CDR3 length is 15 residues. Trimming removed 1 base at V and 4 bases at J, with 14 bases between. Per germline, CDR1 SGDLS and CDR2 YYNGEE. The CDR3 DNA sequence: TGTGCCAGCAGCGTAAGGGACATTCTGGGCACTGAAGCTTTCTTT. This translates into CASSVRDILGTEAFF.

In its sample, this clone was seen once. The gene calls are TRBV5-6 and TRBJ2-1, with D perhaps TRBD2 (6 bases). V shed 4 bases and J shed 7 bases, with 12 bases lying between them. Germline V gene lookup returns CDR1 SGHDT and CDR2 YYEEEE. This CDR3 region has 13 residues. CDR3 bases: TGTGCCAGCAGCCGGGGACTGGGGAATGAGCAGTTCTTC. This encodes CASSRGLGNEQFF.

The chain links TRBV7-2 to TRBJ1-5; possibly TRBD1 for D (6 bases). Trimming cost V 8 bases and J 0 bases, with 17 bases left between them. Germline values: CDR1 SGHTA, CDR2 FQGNSA. The CDR3 spans 16 residues. The CDR3 bases are TGTGCCAGCGGATTCACAGGGTCCAATAGCAATCAGCCCCAGCATTTT. Residues: CASGFTGSNSNQPQHF. Looking up the rest from reference TRBV7-2 and TRBJ1-5 gives the full variable domain: GAGVSQSPSNKVTEKGKDVELRCDPISGHTALYWYRQSLGQGLEFLIYFQGNSAPDKSGLPSDRFSAERTGGSVSTLTIQRTQQEDSAVYLCASGFTGSNSNQPQHFGDGTRLSIL.

In this sample, this clone turned up once. V is TRBV28 and J is TRBJ2-3; D remains ambiguous. The V end was cut by 6 bases, the J end by 2 bases, with 21 bases between. The CDR3 contains 17 residues. Per germline, CDR1 MDHEN and CDR2 SYDVKM. The CDR3 here is CASSQQGSLWATDTQYF. The CDR3 bases are TGTGCCAGCAGCCAGCAAGGCTCCCTCTGGGCCACAGATACGCAGTATTTT.

This chain uses TRBV11-2 with TRBJ2-1, with D possibly being TRBD2 (6 bases). The CDR3 is 16 amino acids. Per the germline V gene, CDR1 is SGHAT and CDR2 is FQNNGV. Trimming took 6 bases from V and 4 from J, leaving 19 bases between them. CDR3 region: CASRRPGLQLYNEQFF. The CDR3 DNA sequence: TGTGCCAGCAGAAGACCGGGACTGCAACTATACAATGAGCAGTTCTTC. The full variable domain, with the rest looked up from reference TRBV11-2 and TRBJ2-1, is EAGVAQSPRYKIIEKRQSVAFWCNPISGHATLYWYQQILGQGPKLLIQFQNNGVVDDSQLPKDRFSAERLKGVDSTLKIQPAKLEDSAVYLCASRRPGLQLYNEQFFGPGTRLTVL.

This chain links TRBV4-1 with TRBJ2-5; D may be TRBD2 (6 bases). The CDR3 is made up of 14 amino acids. Deletions cut 4 bases from V and 1 base from J, with 10 bases between. CDR1 MGHRA and CDR2 YSYEKL come from the germline V gene. CDR3 region: CASSLPGGQETQYF. CDR3 bases: TGCGCCAGCAGCCTACCCGGGGGCCAAGAGACCCAGTACTTC.

The chain joins TRBV5-6 to TRBJ2-5; D might be TRBD2 (6 bases). Germline CDR1 is SGHDT and CDR2 is YYEEEE. This CDR3 has 13 residues. Deletions cut 0 bases from V and 5 bases from J, with 8 bases between. CDR3 protein: CASSLEAGETQYF. The CDR3 DNA sequence: TGTGCCAGCAGCTTGGAGGCGGGGGAGACCCAGTACTTC.

This clone was recorded at least ten times. The V gene is TRBV3-1 (or the pseudogene TRBV3-2), the J gene TRBJ2-7, with 10 bases aligning to TRBD2. The CDR3 consists of 15 residues. Germline trimming cut 6 bases from V and 3 bases from J; bases unmatched to any gene: 8. In germline, CDR1 is LGHDT, CDR2 YNNKEL (reference sequence). CDR3 sequence reads: CASSQGLASHYEQYF. CDR3 DNA sequence: TGTGCCAGCAGTCAGGGACTAGCGTCCCACTACGAGCAGTACTTC.

A word on this clone: The same CDR3 is also encoded by other DNA sequences in this sample. V usage is TRBV6-2 or TRBV6-3 and J usage is TRBJ2-5; the match to TRBD2 covers 16 bases. The CDR3 has 17 amino acids. CDR1 MNHEY and CDR2 SVGEGT come from the germline V gene. V was pared by 6 bases and J by 4 bases, with 8 bases of the junction left unmatched. The CDR3 DNA reads as TGTGCCAGCAGCCGGGGACTAGCGGGAGGGCCCTCAGAGACCCAGTACTTC. This sequence encodes CASSRGLAGGPSETQYF.

The genes are TRBV30 and TRBJ1-2, with a tentative D call TRBD1 (5 bases). Deletions cut 4 bases from V and 7 bases from J, with 19 bases between. Germline CDR1 reads GTSNPN; CDR2 reads SVGIG (reference sequence). This CDR3 is built from 14 residues. CDR3 DNA sequence: TGTGCCTGGAATCCGCTCCTGACAGAGCCTGGCTACACCTTC. It specifies CAWNPLLTEPGYTF. Drawing the rest from reference TRBV30 and TRBJ1-2, the complete variable domain is SQTIHQWPATLVQPVGSPLSLECTVEGTSNPNLYWYRQAAGRGLQLLFYSVGIGQISSEVPQNLSASRPQDRQFILSSKKLLLSDSGFYLCAWNPLLTEPGYTFGSGTRLTVV.

CDR3 amino acids: CASSPDYGEQYF. CDR3 DNA sequence: TGTGCCAGCTCTCCCGACTACGGCGAGCAGTACTTC. The chain joins TRBV18 to TRBJ2-7, with D perhaps matching TRBD2 (5 bases). Germline V gives CDR1 KGHSH, CDR2 LQKENI. This CDR3 has 12 residues. With 6 bases removed from V and 6 bases from J, the gap between germline ends came to 12 bases.

The CDR3, as DNA: TGTGCCAGCAGACCTGACAGGTACGGAGAAAAACTGTTTTTT. The encoded protein is CASRPDRYGEKLFF. This chain connects TRBV28 to TRBJ1-4, with a possible D match to TRBD1 (6 bases). V was shortened by 6 bases and J by 8 bases, with 16 bases between the two germline ends. The CDR3 totals 14 residues. Germline V gene data show CDR1 as MDHEN and CDR2 as SYDVKM.